The clone carrying this T cell receptor (beta chain) was observed at least ten times. Antigen: not known. Trimming cost V 5 bases and J 3 bases, with 16 bases left between them. The CDR3 length is 15 residues. Germline V lookup: CDR1 SNHLY, CDR2 FYNNEI. The data were obtained in a study of T cells in Graves' hyperthyroidism and ophthalmopathy. General observations from the study: Ophthalmopathy cases were set apart from stable hyperthyroidism by a 13 V-J model.

RNA transcripts served as the template for amplifying TCR beta CDR3 regions. First-round RT-PCR with HTBI primers amplified the TCR CDR3 region. TCRdb passed the multiplex PCR reads through MiXCR, listing each CDR3 protein once. The table shows 300,000 to 450,000 distinct CDR3 sequences, with more than 12% occurring only once. Sequenced: blood. J is TRBJ2-5 and V is TRBV2, with D unresolved. This TCR was sampled from a woman under 40 with Graves' ophthalmopathy. The CDR3 DNA follows: TGTGCCAGCAGTTATCCGGGCCGCGAGAAAGAGACCCAGTACTTC. Its protein is CASSYPGREKETQYF.